This is a list of T cell receptor beta chains from one sample in a study of control samples from healthy donors and cancer patients. Data came from immunoSEQ multiplex PCR; TCRdb stores just in-frame clones and leaves some out. The sample includes some 200,000 clones, about 94% of them seen just once. Sequenced: blood. These receptors originate from a man in his fifties or sixties in good health. The CDR3 runs from the conserved cysteine through the conserved F or W. A D gene is named only where the DNA matches it firmly. The size field is filled for only some rows; it gives once, few, many or a size class.

clone_size: -
j_call: TRBJ2-7
v_call: TRBV5-1
d_call: -
cdr3_aa: CASSLQVQGEQYF
cdr3_nt: TGCGCCAGCAGCTTACAGGTCCAGGGCGAGCAGTACTTC

clone_size: once
j_call: TRBJ1-6
v_call: TRBV28
d_call: -
cdr3_aa: CASLPTGTYNSPLHF
cdr3_nt: TGTGCCAGCCTGCCGACAGGCACCTATAATTCACCCCTCCACTTT

clone_size: -
j_call: TRBJ2-2
v_call: TRBV12-3/TRBV12-4
d_call: -
cdr3_aa: CASSRGTGELFF
cdr3_nt: TGTGCCAGCAGCCGGGGGACAGGGGAGCTGTTTTTT

clone_size: once
j_call: TRBJ1-5
v_call: TRBV2
d_call: TRBD1
cdr3_aa: CASSDNRGNQPQHF
cdr3_nt: TGTGCCAGCAGTGACAACAGGGGAAATCAGCCCCAGCATTTT

clone_size: -
j_call: TRBJ2-3
v_call: TRBV7-2
d_call: TRBD2
cdr3_aa: CASSSQAGGSSDTQYF
cdr3_nt: TGTGCCAGCAGCTCTCAAGCGGGGGGATCGTCAGATACGCAGTATTTT

clone_size: -
j_call: TRBJ1-4
v_call: TRBV18
d_call: -
cdr3_aa: CASSRDGNEKLFF
cdr3_nt: TGTGCCAGCTCAAGGGACGGGAATGAAAAACTGTTTTTT

clone_size: -
j_call: TRBJ1-1
v_call: TRBV29-1
d_call: -
cdr3_aa: CSVERMNTQRFF
cdr3_nt: TGCAGCGTTGAGAGGATGAACACTCAACGTTTCTTT

clone_size: -
j_call: TRBJ1-4
v_call: TRBV5-4
d_call: -
cdr3_aa: CASSLFPLGGSFSNEKLFF
cdr3_nt: TGTGCCAGCAGCTTGTTCCCCCTCGGGGGATCCTTCAGTAATGAAAAACTGTTTTTT

clone_size: -
j_call: TRBJ1-2
v_call: TRBV28
d_call: -
cdr3_aa: CASTLRGSGYGYTF
cdr3_nt: TGTGCCAGCACGCTTAGGGGAAGCGGCTATGGCTACACCTTC

clone_size: -
j_call: TRBJ2-7
v_call: TRBV5-1
d_call: -
cdr3_aa: CASSFSKTGDLYEQYF
cdr3_nt: TGCGCCAGCAGCTTCTCTAAAACAGGCGACCTCTACGAGCAGTACTTC

clone_size: -
j_call: TRBJ1-3
v_call: TRBV18
d_call: -
cdr3_aa: CASSPIDRSSGNTIYF
cdr3_nt: TGTGCCAGCTCACCTATCGACAGGAGCTCTGGAAACACCATATATTTT

clone_size: -
j_call: TRBJ1-2
v_call: TRBV5-1
d_call: -
cdr3_aa: CASSPDKLYGYTF
cdr3_nt: TGCGCCAGCAGCCCGGACAAACTCTATGGCTACACCTTC

clone_size: -
j_call: TRBJ2-4
v_call: TRBV6-6
d_call: TRBD1
cdr3_aa: CASSSPGQGDIQYF
cdr3_nt: TGTGCCAGCAGTTCCCCGGGACAGGGGGACATTCAGTACTTC

clone_size: -
j_call: TRBJ2-2
v_call: TRBV11-2
d_call: -
cdr3_aa: CASSWGIDSKTGELFF
cdr3_nt: TGTGCCAGCAGCTGGGGGATCGACAGCAAGACCGGGGAGCTGTTTTTT

clone_size: -
j_call: TRBJ2-5
v_call: TRBV5-1
d_call: -
cdr3_aa: CASSLEARQETQYF
cdr3_nt: TGCGCCAGCAGCTTGGAGGCCAGGCAAGAGACCCAGTACTTC

clone_size: -
j_call: TRBJ1-5
v_call: TRBV6-5
d_call: TRBD1
cdr3_aa: CASTDRERSQPQHF
cdr3_nt: TGTGCCAGTACGGACAGGGAACGGTCCCAGCCCCAGCATTTT

clone_size: -
j_call: TRBJ2-3
v_call: TRBV29-1
d_call: -
cdr3_aa: CSVAQALRVIDTQYF
cdr3_nt: TGCAGCGTTGCCCAGGCACTCCGGGTCATAGATACGCAGTATTTT

clone_size: once
j_call: TRBJ1-5
v_call: TRBV7-9
d_call: -
cdr3_aa: CASSTLEGQPQHF
cdr3_nt: TGTGCCAGCAGCACCCTTGAGGGGCAGCCCCAGCATTTT

clone_size: once
j_call: TRBJ2-7
v_call: TRBV18
d_call: -
cdr3_aa: CASSPPGTASSYEQYF
cdr3_nt: TGTGCCAGCTCACCACCTGGGACGGCTAGCTCCTACGAGCAGTACTTC

clone_size: -
j_call: TRBJ2-3
v_call: TRBV7-3
d_call: -
cdr3_aa: CASSLWSSTDTQYF
cdr3_nt: TGTGCCAGCAGCTTATGGTCTAGCACAGATACGCAGTATTTT